These T cell receptor beta chains were read from a single sample in a study of CD8 T cells in Susac syndrome. TCRdb re-analysed the immunoSEQ multiplex PCR reads in MiXCR, keeping a single row per CDR3 protein. Of about 71,000 distinct CDR3 sequences listed, under 96% are singletons. Sequences were obtained from CD4+ T cells from PBMCs. These receptors originate from a human donor with multiple sclerosis. The CDR3 runs from the conserved cysteine through the conserved F or W. Each record gives: J gene, V gene, clone size, CDR3 protein. Where a row states a size, it is once, few, many or the class of an expanded clone; other rows omit it.

>TRBJ2-7|TRBV12-3/TRBV12-4|.
CASSDPRDRGYEQYF
>TRBJ2-7|TRBV12-3/TRBV12-4|.
CASLGGYEQYF
>TRBJ2-5|TRBV12-3/TRBV12-4|.
CASSLQGAETQYF
>TRBJ1-1|TRBV3-1|.
CASSQDAVTEAFF
>TRBJ2-2|TRBV11-2|.
CASSPSGGGGELFF
>TRBJ1-1|TRBV4-1|.
CASSHPAGGMNTEAFF
>TRBJ2-1|TRBV12-3/TRBV12-4|.
CASSFPGTGAYNEQFF
>TRBJ2-7|TRBV7-6|few
CASSSGGVLKPYEQYF
>TRBJ2-5|TRBV20-1|.
CSATGFESETQYF
>TRBJ2-7|TRBV7-2|.
CASSKGTSGYEQYF
>TRBJ2-7|TRBV7-2|.
CASSWGTGTYEQYF
>TRBJ2-1|TRBV12-3/TRBV12-4|.
CASSSYRTLGLNEQFF
>TRBJ2-1|TRBV7-2|.
CASCRDPRANEQFF
>TRBJ1-5|TRBV30|.
CAWRGPNSNQPQHF
>TRBJ1-2|TRBV29-1|.
CSVEVPPGQFYGYTF
>TRBJ1-2|TRBV7-9|once
CASYNPLDYGYTF
>TRBJ1-6|TRBV14|.
CASSQAPAGGFNSPLHF
>TRBJ2-2|TRBV4-3|.
CASRRLATNTGELFF
>TRBJ1-1|TRBV11-3|.
CASAGNTEAFF
>TRBJ1-1|TRBV9|.
CASSVEPVNTEAFF
>TRBJ2-3|TRBV29-1|.
CSVEDRGGASTDTQYF
>TRBJ2-2|TRBV5-1|.
CASRRGQGTGELFF
>TRBJ1-5|TRBV12-3/TRBV12-4|.
CASRTQGIGQPQHF
>TRBJ1-1|TRBV18|once
CASSPLEGLRHTEAFF
>TRBJ2-7|TRBV2|.
CASSEDLYEQYF
>TRBJ2-2|TRBV2|.
CASSRQSLAGELFF
>TRBJ2-5|TRBV7-9|.
CASSQRDYRRTQYF
>TRBJ2-1|TRBV12-3/TRBV12-4|.
CASLPRLAEDNEQFF
>TRBJ1-6|TRBV12-3/TRBV12-4|.
CASSLDPRDSPLHF
>TRBJ2-5|TRBV7-2|once
CASRIQAGSPSQTQYF
>TRBJ2-1|TRBV18|.
CASSPPGGGYEQFF
>TRBJ1-1|TRBV5-6|.
CASSLRSTGMNTEAFF
>TRBJ2-5|TRBV29-1|.
CSVEMAGRYQETQYF
>TRBJ1-5|TRBV19|.
CASSKGGRGNQPQHF
>TRBJ2-3|TRBV30|.
CAWTGGAHHTQYF
>TRBJ2-1|TRBV29-1|.
CSVVRGAEQFF
>TRBJ2-1|TRBV7-2|.
CASSPPRYNEQFF
>TRBJ2-3|TRBV5-4|.
CASSRGGTDTQYF
>TRBJ2-2|TRBV7-8|few
CASSLASGGNTGELFF
>TRBJ2-1|TRBV30|.
CAWDRGRFSEQFF
>TRBJ2-4|TRBV5-8|.
CASSLRAQNIQYF
>TRBJ1-1|TRBV12-3/TRBV12-4|.
CASSWTGNTEAFF
>TRBJ2-1|TRBV12-3/TRBV12-4|once
CASTNGHMNNEQFF
>TRBJ1-2|TRBV5-1|.
CASSLAPGDYGYTF
>TRBJ2-2|TRBV6-2/TRBV6-3|once
CASRGPGELFF
>TRBJ2-1|TRBV6-2/TRBV6-3|.
CASRSGGRPFEQFF
>TRBJ1-2|TRBV7-9|.
CASSLRLAGQNYGYTF
>TRBJ2-1|TRBV5-6|.
CASSPGTGVGYNEQFF
>TRBJ2-1|TRBV7-9|.
CASSTNRVGNEQFF